This TCR beta chain is from a study of identical twins. The CDR3 has 15 residues. Per the germline V gene, CDR1 is DFQATT and CDR2 is SNEGSKA (reference sequence). Trimming left V 1 base short and J 2 bases short, with 15 bases between. MiXCR, applied by TCRdb to the 5' RACE reads, yields one record per CDR3 protein. The repertoire holds some 230,000 distinct CDR3 sequences, with around 6.5% as singletons. These data also featured in a second study, about T cells expressing NK-cell markers. As that study records: Seven of the eight sequenced donors were classified as HCMV-seropositive, and one was classified as seronegative.

The chain links TRBV20-1 to TRBJ2-7; D is perhaps TRBD2 (6 bases). This sequence was found in a woman in her late teens or twenties in good health. The sample comprised CD8+ T cells sorted from blood. The CDR3 loop reads CSARGHRDSTYEQYF. CDR3 nucleotides: TGCAGTGCTAGAGGCCACCGGGACTCAACCTACGAGCAGTACTTC.